The clone carrying this T cell receptor beta chain occurred many times. The sample originates from a study of T cells in Graves' hyperthyroidism and ophthalmopathy. Study-level information: Blood from the periphery was taken at initial diagnosis, before any treatment.

No ophthalmopathy progression within 18 months constituted stable Graves' hyperthyroidism. CDR1 is SEHNR, CDR2 FQNEAQ, per germline (reference sequence). CDR3 length equals 12 residues. V lost 1 base and J 8 bases, leaving 5 bases between the germline ends. Amplified TCR beta CDR3 regions came from RNA transcripts. A set of HTBI primers served as the primers for a first-round RT-PCR of the TCR CDR3. TCRdb re-called the multiplex PCR reads with MiXCR, one entry per CDR3 protein. This sample carries approximately 400,000 distinct CDR3 sequences, about a fifth of them seen once, and the ten largest clones take around 3.6%.

Sequencing used blood. J is TRBJ2-2 and V is TRBV7-9; D unclear. This TCR derives from a woman under 30 with Graves' hyperthyroidism. For the CDR3, the DNA is TGTGCCAGCAGCTTAGAGGAAGGGGAGCTGTTTTTT. Protein sequence: CASSLEEGELFF.